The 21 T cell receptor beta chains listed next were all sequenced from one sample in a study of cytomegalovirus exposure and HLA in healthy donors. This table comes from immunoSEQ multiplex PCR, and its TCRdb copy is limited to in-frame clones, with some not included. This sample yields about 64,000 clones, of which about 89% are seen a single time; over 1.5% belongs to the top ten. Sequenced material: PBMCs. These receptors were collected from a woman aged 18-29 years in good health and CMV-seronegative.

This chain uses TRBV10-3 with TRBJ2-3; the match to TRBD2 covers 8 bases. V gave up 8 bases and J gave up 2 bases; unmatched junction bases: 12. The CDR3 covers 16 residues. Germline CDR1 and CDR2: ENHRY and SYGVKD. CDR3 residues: CAIPEKISGNTDTQYF. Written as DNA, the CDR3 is TGTGCCATCCCTGAGAAGATTAGCGGGAACACAGATACGCAGTATTTT.

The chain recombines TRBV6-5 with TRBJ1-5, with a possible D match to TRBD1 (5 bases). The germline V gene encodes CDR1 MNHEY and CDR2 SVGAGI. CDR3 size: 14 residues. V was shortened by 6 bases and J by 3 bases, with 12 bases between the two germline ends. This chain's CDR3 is CASRNGGNNQPQHF. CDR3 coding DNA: TGTGCCAGCAGGAACGGGGGAAACAATCAGCCCCAGCATTTT.

In nucleotides, the CDR3 is TGTGCCAGCAGCTTGGGGACTAGCGGGAGAGAGACCCAGTACTTC. It yields the protein CASSLGTSGRETQYF. The V gene is TRBV5-6, the J gene TRBJ2-5; 13 bases agree with TRBD2. The CDR3 is 15 amino acids. J was trimmed by 4 bases and V by 0 bases; bases with no gene match: 0. Germline values: CDR1 SGHDT, CDR2 YYEEEE.

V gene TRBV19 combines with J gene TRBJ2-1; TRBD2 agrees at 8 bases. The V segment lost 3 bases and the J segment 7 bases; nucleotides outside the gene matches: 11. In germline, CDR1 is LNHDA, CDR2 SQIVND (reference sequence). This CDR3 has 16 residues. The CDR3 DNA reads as TGTGCCAGTAGTATTAGCAGGAGCGGGAGAAATAATGAGCAGTTCTTC. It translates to CASSISRSGRNNEQFF. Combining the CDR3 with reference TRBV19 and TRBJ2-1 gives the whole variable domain DGGITQSPKYLFRKEGQNVTLSCEQNLNHDAMYWYRQDPGQGLRLIYYSQIVNDFQKGDIAEGYSVSREKKESFPLTVTSAQKNPTAFYLCASSISRSGRNNEQFFGPGTRLTVL.

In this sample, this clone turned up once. The CDR3 nucleotides are TGTGCCACCAGCCCTACCGCAGGGGTTAGAGAGACCCAGTACTTC. Protein sequence: CATSPTAGVRETQYF. This rearrangement joins TRBV15 to TRBJ2-5; D perhaps matches TRBD1 (6 bases). The germline gives CDR1 LNHNV, CDR2 YYDKDF (reference sequence). CDR3 length: 15 residues. Trimming took 5 bases from V and 4 from J, leaving 17 bases between them. Full variable domain (rest looked up from reference TRBV15 and TRBJ2-5): DAMVIQNPRYQVTQFGKPVTLSCSQTLNHNVMYWYQQKSSQAPKLLFHYYDKDFNNEADTPDNFQSRRPNTSFCFLDIRSPGLGDTAMYLCATSPTAGVRETQYFGPGTRLLVL.

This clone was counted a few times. The CDR3 nucleotides are TGTGCCAGCAGGGCAGGGGCGATCACTGAAGCTTTCTTT. Its protein product is CASRAGAITEAFF. The V and J genes are TRBV27 and TRBJ1-1; TRBD1 might be the D (6 bases). There are 13 residues in the CDR3. With 6 bases removed from V and 4 bases from J, the gap between germline ends came to 12 bases. Germline CDR1 reads MNHEY; CDR2 reads SMNVEV (reference sequence).

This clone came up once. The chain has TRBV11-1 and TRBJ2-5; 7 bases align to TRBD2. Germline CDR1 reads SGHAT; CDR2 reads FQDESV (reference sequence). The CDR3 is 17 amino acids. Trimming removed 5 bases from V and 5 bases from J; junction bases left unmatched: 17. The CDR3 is CASSHQAAGFGGETQYF. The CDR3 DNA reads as TGTGCCAGCAGCCACCAAGCAGCGGGGTTTGGAGGGGAGACCCAGTACTTC.

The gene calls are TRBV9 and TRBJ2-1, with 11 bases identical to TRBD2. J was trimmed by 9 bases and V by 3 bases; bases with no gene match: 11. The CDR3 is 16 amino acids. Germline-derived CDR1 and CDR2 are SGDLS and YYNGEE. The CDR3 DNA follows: TGTGCCAGCAGCGCCCAACTAGCGGGGGCACGAGGTGAGCAGTTCTTC. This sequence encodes CASSAQLAGARGEQFF.

This CDR3 reads CASSLRRGPKETQYF. CDR3 sequence (DNA): TGTGCCAGCAGCCTACGACGCGGTCCAAAGGAGACCCAGTACTTC. The V call is TRBV7-3, the J call TRBJ2-5; D gene unclear. Germline assignment: CDR1 SGHTA and CDR2 FQGTGA. This CDR3 comprises 15 residues. The germline V and J ends were trimmed by 5 bases and 5 bases, with 18 bases remaining between them.

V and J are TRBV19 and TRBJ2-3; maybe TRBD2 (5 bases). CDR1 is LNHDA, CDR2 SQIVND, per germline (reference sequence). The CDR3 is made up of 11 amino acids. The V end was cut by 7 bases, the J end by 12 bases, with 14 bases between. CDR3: CASKGDTHQYF. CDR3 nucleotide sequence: TGTGCCAGTAAGGGAGACACCCATCAGTATTTT.

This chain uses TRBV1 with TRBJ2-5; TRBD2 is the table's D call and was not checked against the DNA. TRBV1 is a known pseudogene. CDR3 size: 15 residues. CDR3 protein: CTSKKMGLHQETQYF. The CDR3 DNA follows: TGCACCAGCAAGAAAATGGGACTACACCAAGAGACCCAGTACTTC.

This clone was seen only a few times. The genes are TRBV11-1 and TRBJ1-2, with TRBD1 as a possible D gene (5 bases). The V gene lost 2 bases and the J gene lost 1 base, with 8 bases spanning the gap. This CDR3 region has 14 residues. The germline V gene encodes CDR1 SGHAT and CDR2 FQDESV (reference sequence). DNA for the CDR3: TGTGCCAGCAGCTTAACCGACAGTAACTATGGCTACACCTTC. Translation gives CASSLTDSNYGYTF.

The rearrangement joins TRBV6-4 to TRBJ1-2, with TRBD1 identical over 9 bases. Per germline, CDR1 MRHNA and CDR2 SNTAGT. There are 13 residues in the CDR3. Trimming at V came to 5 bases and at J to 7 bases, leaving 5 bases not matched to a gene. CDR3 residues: CASSSTGGLGYTF. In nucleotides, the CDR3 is TGTGCCAGCAGTTCTACAGGGGGCCTTGGCTACACCTTC.

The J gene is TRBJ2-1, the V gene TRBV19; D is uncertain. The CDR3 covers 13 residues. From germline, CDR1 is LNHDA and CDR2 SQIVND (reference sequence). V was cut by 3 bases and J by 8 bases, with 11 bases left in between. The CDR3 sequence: CASSMTPFHEQFF. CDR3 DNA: TGTGCCAGTAGTATGACACCCTTTCATGAGCAGTTCTTC.

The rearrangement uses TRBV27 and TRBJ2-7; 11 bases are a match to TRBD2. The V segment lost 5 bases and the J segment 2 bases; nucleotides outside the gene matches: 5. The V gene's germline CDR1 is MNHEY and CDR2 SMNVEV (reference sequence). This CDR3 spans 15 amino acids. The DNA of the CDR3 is TGTGCCAGCAGTCCCTTTAGCGGGAGGGCCTACGAGCAGTACTTC. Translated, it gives CASSPFSGRAYEQYF.

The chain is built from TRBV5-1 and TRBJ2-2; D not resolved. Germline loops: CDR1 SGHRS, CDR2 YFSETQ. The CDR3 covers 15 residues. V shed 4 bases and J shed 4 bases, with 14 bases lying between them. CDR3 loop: CASSTDTRSTGELFF. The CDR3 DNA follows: TGCGCCAGCAGCACGGATACCAGGTCCACCGGGGAGCTGTTTTTT.

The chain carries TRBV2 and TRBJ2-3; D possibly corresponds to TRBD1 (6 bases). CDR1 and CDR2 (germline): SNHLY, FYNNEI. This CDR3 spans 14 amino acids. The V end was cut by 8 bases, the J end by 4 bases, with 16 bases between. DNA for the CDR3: TGTGCCAGCGACTCCCAGGGGTCTCCAGATACGCAGTATTTT. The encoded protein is CASDSQGSPDTQYF. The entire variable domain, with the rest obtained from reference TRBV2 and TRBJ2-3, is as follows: EPEVTQTPSHQVTQMGQEVILRCVPISNHLYFYWYRQILGQKVEFLVSFYNNEISEKSEIFDDQFSVERPDGSNFTLKIRSTKLEDSAMYFCASDSQGSPDTQYFGPGTRLTVL.

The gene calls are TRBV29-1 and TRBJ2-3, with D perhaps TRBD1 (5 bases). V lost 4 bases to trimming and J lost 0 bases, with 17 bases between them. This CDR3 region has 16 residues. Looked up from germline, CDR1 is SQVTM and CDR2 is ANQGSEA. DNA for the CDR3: TGCAGCGTTGGGGGCCCTCTAGGCGCTAGCACAGATACGCAGTATTTT. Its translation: CSVGGPLGASTDTQYF.

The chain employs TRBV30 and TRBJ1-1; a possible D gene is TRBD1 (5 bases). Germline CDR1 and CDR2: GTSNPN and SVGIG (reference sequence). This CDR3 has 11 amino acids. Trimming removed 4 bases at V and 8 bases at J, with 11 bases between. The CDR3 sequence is CAWTRAGEAFF. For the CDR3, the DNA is TGTGCCTGGACCAGGGCGGGAGAAGCTTTCTTT.

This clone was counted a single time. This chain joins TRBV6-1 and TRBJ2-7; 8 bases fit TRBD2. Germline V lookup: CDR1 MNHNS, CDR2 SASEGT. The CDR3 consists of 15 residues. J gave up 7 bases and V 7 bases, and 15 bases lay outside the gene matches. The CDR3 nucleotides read TGTGCCAGCACAATCTCCGGGACTAGAATTTATGAGCAGTACTTC. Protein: CASTISGTRIYEQYF.

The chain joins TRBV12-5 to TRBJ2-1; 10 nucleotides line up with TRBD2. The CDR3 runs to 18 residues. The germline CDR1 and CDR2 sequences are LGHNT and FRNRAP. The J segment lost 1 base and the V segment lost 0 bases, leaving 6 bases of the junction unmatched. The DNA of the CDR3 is TGTGCTAGTGGTTTGGTACGCACTAGCGGGGCTTCCTACAATGAGCAGTTCTTC. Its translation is CASGLVRTSGASYNEQFF. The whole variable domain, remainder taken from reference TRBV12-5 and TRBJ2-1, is DARVTQTPRHKVTEMGQEVTMRCQPILGHNTVFWYRQTMMQGLELLAYFRNRAPLDDSGMPKDRFSAEMPDATLATLKIQPSEPRDSAVYFCASGLVRTSGASYNEQFFGPGTRLTVL.